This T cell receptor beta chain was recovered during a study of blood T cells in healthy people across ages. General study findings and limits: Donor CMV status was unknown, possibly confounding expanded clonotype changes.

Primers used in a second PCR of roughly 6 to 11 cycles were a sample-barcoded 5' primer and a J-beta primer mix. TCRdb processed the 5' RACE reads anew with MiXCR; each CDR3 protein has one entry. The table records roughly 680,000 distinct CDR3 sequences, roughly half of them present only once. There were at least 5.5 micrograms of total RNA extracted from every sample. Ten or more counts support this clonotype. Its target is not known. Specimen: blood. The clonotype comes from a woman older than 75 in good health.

CDR3 nucleotide sequence: TGTGCCAGCAGTCCCCGGGACAAATCCTACGAGCAGTACTTC. It codes for CASSPRDKSYEQYF. The chain carries TRBV28 and TRBJ2-7; perhaps TRBD1 as D (6 bases). Germline assignment: CDR1 MDHEN and CDR2 SYDVKM. The CDR3 is 14 residues long. With 5 bases removed from V and 1 base from J, the gap between germline ends came to 12 bases.